Described below is a single T cell receptor (beta chain) sequence and its context. As the method of synthesis, 5'RACE template switching with UMIs yielded TCR beta cDNA. No DNA is given; TCRdb re-called the 5' RACE reads and lists each CDR3 protein once. The repertoire table contains around 550,000 distinct CDR3 sequences. The germline gives CDR1 SQVTM, CDR2 ANQGSEA. The CDR3 runs to 12 residues. The sample is drawn from a study of T cells expressing NK-cell markers. Study-wide context: It was from sorted CD3+CD56+NKG2C+, CD3+CD56+NKG2C- and CD3+CD56-NKG2C+ T cells that TCR beta repertoires came. Most of the eight sequenced donors tested HCMV-seropositive; one tested seronegative.

The chain links TRBV29-1 to TRBJ2-1; no DNA is available, so the TRBD1 call from TCRdb remains unchecked. Sequenced input: blood T cells: a sorted CD56 or NKG2C T cell subset, CD4+ or CD8+ T cells, or bulk PBMC T cells (not recorded which). This sequence was found in a man younger than 30 in good health. The chain's CDR3 is CSVELSAQEQFF.